This TCR beta chain was sequenced for a study of T cell changes during pregnancy in multiple sclerosis. Assay used: immunoSEQ multiplex PCR; TCRdb lists only in-frame clones, some missing. The sample comprises some 99,000 clones, approximately 90% of which are singletons, and about 2% rests with the top ten. Germline V gene sequence: CDR1 GTSNPN, CDR2 SVGIG (reference sequence). Deletions cut 2 bases from V and 0 bases from J, with 4 bases between. CDR3 length: 12 amino acids. This clone was seen only a few times. The receptor's source is a female donor in good health, enrolled as a control in a pregnancy study. This specimen consisted of peripheral blood, obtained after pregnancy. The chain uses TRBV30 and TRBJ1-1; no definite D call. CDR3 nucleotides: TGTGCCTGGAGTTTTATGAACACTGAAGCTTTCTTT. Protein: CAWSFMNTEAFF.